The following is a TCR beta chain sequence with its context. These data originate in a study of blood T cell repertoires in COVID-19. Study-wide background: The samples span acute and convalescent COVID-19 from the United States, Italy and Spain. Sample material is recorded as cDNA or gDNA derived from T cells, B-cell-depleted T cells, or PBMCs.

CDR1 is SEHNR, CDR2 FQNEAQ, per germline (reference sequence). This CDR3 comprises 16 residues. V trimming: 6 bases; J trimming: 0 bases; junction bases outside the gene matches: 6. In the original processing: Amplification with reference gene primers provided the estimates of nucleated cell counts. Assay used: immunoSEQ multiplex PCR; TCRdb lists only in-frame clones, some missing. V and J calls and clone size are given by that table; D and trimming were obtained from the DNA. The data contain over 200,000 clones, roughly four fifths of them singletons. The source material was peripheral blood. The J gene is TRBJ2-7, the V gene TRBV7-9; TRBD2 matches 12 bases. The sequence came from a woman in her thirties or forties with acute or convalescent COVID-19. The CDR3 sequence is CASSQGLAGSSYEQYF. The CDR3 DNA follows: TGTGCCAGCAGTCAAGGACTAGCGGGGAGCTCCTACGAGCAGTACTTC. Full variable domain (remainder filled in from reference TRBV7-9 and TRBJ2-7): DTGVSQNPRHKITKRGQNVTFRCDPISEHNRLYWYRQTLGQGPEFLTYFQNEAQLEKSRLLSDRFSAERPKGSFSTLEIQRTEQGDSAMYLCASSQGLAGSSYEQYFGPGTRLTVT.